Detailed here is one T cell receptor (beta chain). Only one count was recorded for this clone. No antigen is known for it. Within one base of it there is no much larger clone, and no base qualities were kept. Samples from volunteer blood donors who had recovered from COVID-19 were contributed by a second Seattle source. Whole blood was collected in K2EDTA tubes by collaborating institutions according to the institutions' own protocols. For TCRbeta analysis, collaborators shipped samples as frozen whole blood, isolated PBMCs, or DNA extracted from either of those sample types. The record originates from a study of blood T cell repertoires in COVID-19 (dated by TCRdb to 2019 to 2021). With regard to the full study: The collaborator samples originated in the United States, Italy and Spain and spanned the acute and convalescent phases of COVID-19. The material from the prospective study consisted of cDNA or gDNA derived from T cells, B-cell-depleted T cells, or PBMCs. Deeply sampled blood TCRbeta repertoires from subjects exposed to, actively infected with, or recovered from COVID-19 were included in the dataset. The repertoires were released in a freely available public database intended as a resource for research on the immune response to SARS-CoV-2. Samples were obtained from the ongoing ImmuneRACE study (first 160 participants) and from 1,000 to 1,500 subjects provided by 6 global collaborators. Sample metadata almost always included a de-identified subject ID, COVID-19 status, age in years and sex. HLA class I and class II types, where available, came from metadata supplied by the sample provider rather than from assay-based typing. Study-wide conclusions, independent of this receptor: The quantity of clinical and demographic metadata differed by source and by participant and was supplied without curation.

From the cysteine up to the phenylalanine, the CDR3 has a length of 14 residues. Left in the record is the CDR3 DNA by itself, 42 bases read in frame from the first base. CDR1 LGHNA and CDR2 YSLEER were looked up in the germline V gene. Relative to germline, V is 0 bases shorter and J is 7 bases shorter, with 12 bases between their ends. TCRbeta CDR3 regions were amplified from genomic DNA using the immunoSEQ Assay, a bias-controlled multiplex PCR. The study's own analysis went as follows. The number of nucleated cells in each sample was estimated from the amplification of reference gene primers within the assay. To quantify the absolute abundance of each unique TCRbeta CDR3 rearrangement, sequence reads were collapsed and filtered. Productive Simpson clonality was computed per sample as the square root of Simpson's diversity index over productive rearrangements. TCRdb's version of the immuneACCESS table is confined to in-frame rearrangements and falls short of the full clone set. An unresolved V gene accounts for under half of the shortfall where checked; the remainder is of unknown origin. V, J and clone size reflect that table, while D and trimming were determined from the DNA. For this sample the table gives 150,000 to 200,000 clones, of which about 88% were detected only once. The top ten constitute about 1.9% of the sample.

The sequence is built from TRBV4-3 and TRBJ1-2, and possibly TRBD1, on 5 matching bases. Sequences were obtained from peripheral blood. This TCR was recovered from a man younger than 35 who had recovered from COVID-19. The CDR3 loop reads CASSQEVDISGYTF. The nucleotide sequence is TGCGCCAGCAGCCAAGAAGTGGACATCAGTGGCTACACCTTC.